The 20 T cell receptor beta chains below all came from one sample that was sequenced in a study of tumor and adjacent non-tumor tissue in lung cancer. TCRbeta libraries were built with three rounds of nested PCR, modified from ARM-PCR. TCRdb ran MiXCR on the multiplex PCR reads and lists one entry per CDR3 protein. The sample consists of fewer than 100,000 distinct CDR3 sequences, around three quarters of them appearing once. This sample's RNA came from whole unsorted tissue. More than 3 cm separated this lung sample from the edge of the tumor. Input material: distant non-tumor lung tissue. Receptors were obtained from a woman aged 45-65 years with non-small cell lung cancer.

Notes on this clonotype: An end of the junction does not agree with germline; a read error may underlie this. The chain is built from TRBV10-3 and TRBJ2-1; 10 bases fit TRBD1. The V gene's germline CDR1 is ENHRY and CDR2 SYGVKD. This CDR3 region has 15 residues. CDR3 sequence (DNA): TGTGCCATCAGTTGGGGACAGGGGTTAAACAATGAGCTGTTCTTC. It yields the protein CAISWGQGLNNELFF.

DNA of the CDR3: TGTGCCAGCAGTCCTCTACAGGGAGATGGCTACACCTTC. This codes for CASSPLQGDGYTF. The rearrangement links TRBV2 to TRBJ1-2, with D tentatively TRBD1 (6 bases). The CDR3 is 13 residues long. V lost 5 bases to trimming and J lost 6 bases, with 13 bases between them. Germline CDR1 is SNHLY and CDR2 is FYNNEI.

Remarks on this clonotype: The junction does not match germline at one end; this may be a read error. The CDR3 spells CGSSLEPGQEFTEKFF. The CDR3 nucleotides read TGTGGCAGCAGCTTGGAACCGGGACAGGAATTCACTGAGAAGTTCTTC. This sequence joins TRBV11-2 and TRBJ2-1; 8 bases match TRBD1. The CDR3 sequence is 16 residues long. In germline, CDR1 is SGHAT, CDR2 FQNNGV.

This clonotype showed up just once. The junction departs from germline at one end; a sequencing error may be responsible. The chain carries TRBV4-2 and TRBJ2-7; D not certain. CDR1 is LGHNA and CDR2 is YNFKEQ in the germline V gene. The CDR3 loop spans 16 amino acids. Here the CDR3 DNA reads TGTGCCAGCAGCCGAGTATTCGGGCCCTACTCCTACGAGCATTACTTC. The encoded protein is CASSRVFGPYSYEHYF.

About this clonotype itself: This CDR3 is missing its conserved last phenylalanine or tryptophan, likely due to a read error. This chain uses TRBV11-2 with TRBJ2-1, with D possibly TRBD2 on 6 matching bases. Trimming stripped 1 base from V and 8 bases from J, with 9 bases between. This CDR3 is built from 13 residues. Germline CDR1 reads SGHAT; CDR2 reads FQNNGV. CDR3 residues: CASSLGEADEQFL. In nucleotides, the CDR3 is TGTGCCAGCAGCTTAGGGGAGGCCGATGAGCAGTTCTTA.

As concerns this clonotype: This CDR3 is missing its conserved last phenylalanine or tryptophan, likely due to a read error. V is TRBV11-2 and J is TRBJ2-7; D is possibly TRBD2 (5 bases). The CDR3 length is 13 residues. Germline values: CDR1 SGHAT, CDR2 FQNNGV. This CDR3 is CTSSPDGVYEQYI. CDR3 DNA sequence: TGTACCAGCAGCCCGGACGGGGTCTACGAGCAGTACATC.

Concerning this clonotype: A read error is possible here, since a much larger clone lies one base away. The V and J genes are TRBV5-8 and TRBJ2-7; D remains ambiguous. Trimming shortened V by 0 bases and J by 10 bases, and 14 bases separated the two germline ends. The CDR3 runs to 13 residues. The germline V gene encodes CDR1 SGHTS and CDR2 YDEGEE. DNA for the CDR3: TGTGCCAGCAGCTTGGGCATGAGAAGCGACCAGTACTTC. Translated, it gives CASSLGMRSDQYF.

For this clonotype: This may come from a read error, since a much larger clone is one base off. The gene calls are TRBV30 and TRBJ2-7; D is unclear. Germline loops: CDR1 GTSNPN, CDR2 SVGIG (reference sequence). There are 13 residues in the CDR3. The DNA for the CDR3 is TGTGCCCGGAGTGGGTCCAACTCCTACGAGCAGTACTTC. Amino acid sequence: CARSGSNSYEQYF.

As to this clonotype: The conserved phenylalanine or tryptophan is not found at the CDR3 terminus, so this likely reflects a read error. The DNA is left out, because the CDR3 cannot be placed on it with certainty; the CDR3 is given as TCRdb lists it. The CDR3 sequence: CASSPGLAPISYELYL. The chain couples TRBV11-1 to TRBJ2-7; the table names TRBD2, a call not compared with the DNA. The CDR3 is 16 residues long, ends included. Germline V gene lookup returns CDR1 SGHAT and CDR2 FQDESV (reference sequence).

Concerning this clonotype: The germline gene is not matched at one end of the junction; a read error may be the cause. The V gene is TRBV11-3, the J gene TRBJ2-3, with D possibly matching TRBD2 (5 bases). The CDR3 covers 16 residues. CDR1 SGHNT and CDR2 YENEEA come from the germline V gene. CDR3 residues: CASSSRLADNTDTQYF. Written as DNA, the CDR3 is TGTGCCAGTAGCTCCAGGCTAGCAGATAACACAGATACGCAGTATTTT.

This clonotype appeared a single time. This may stem from a read error, because a much larger clone lies one nucleotide away. This chain links TRBV20-1 with TRBJ2-5; tentatively, D is TRBD1 or TRBD2 (5 bases each). The CDR3 covers 12 residues. Germline assignment: CDR1 DFQATT and CDR2 SNEGSKA (reference sequence). The CDR3 DNA reads TGCAGTGCCGTTCGGCTCAGAGGGACCCTGTACTTC. Translating it yields CSAVRLRGTLYF.

Of note for this clonotype: One end of the junction is discordant with germline, which a read error may explain. This CDR3 is CDSRSTGMNTEAFF. In nucleotides, the CDR3 is TGTGACAGCAGATCCACAGGGATGAACACTGAAGCTTTCTTT. This sequence joins TRBV6-2 or TRBV6-3 and TRBJ1-1; weak D call: TRBD1 (6 bases). Germline-derived CDR1 and CDR2 are MNHEY and SVGEGT. There are 14 residues in the CDR3.

This clonotype was seen once. The chain links TRBV4-1 to TRBJ2-7; the D gene is possibly TRBD2 (6 bases). Germline-derived CDR1 and CDR2 are MGHRA and YSYEKL. V gave up 0 bases and J gave up 3 bases, with 15 bases separating them. The CDR3 is made up of 16 amino acids. The DNA for the CDR3 is TGCGCCAGCAGCCAAGAATTGGCTAGCGTTCACTACGAGCAGTACTTC. Its translation: CASSQELASVHYEQYF.

This clonotype was counted ten times or more. The chain links TRBV18 to TRBJ2-1; 10 nucleotides align to TRBD2. Germline CDR1 and CDR2: KGHSH and LQKENI. This CDR3 region has 16 residues. With 3 bases clipped from V and 8 bases from J, the junction kept 10 bases outside the gene matches. Here the CDR3 reads CASSPTTSGNIDEQFF. The DNA for the CDR3 is TGTGCCAGCTCACCGACTACTAGCGGGAATATCGATGAGCAGTTCTTC.

V and J are TRBV10-3 and TRBJ2-2; D is perhaps TRBD2 (6 bases). Trimming removed 7 bases at V and 0 bases at J, with 12 bases between. The CDR3 is 15 amino acids. From germline, CDR1 is ENHRY and CDR2 SYGVKD. CDR3 nucleotide sequence: TGTGCCATCACTGTACTAGCAGCGAACACCGGGGAGCTGTTTTTT. Translation: CAITVLAANTGELFF.

Regarding this clonotype: The junction and the germline gene differ at one end; a read error may be behind it. This chain uses TRBV4-1 with TRBJ1-2, with D maybe TRBD1 (6 bases). CDR1 is MGHRA, CDR2 YSYEKL, per germline. The CDR3 has 15 amino acids. The CDR3 spells CDSSRRQENDYGYTF. The CDR3 DNA follows: TGCGACAGCAGCCGCCGACAGGAAAATGACTATGGCTACACCTTC.

As concerns this clonotype: Possible read error: a much larger clone is one base away. This chain connects TRBV24-1 to TRBJ1-2; no clear D gene. This CDR3 has 15 residues. Trimming cost V 9 bases and J 1 base, with 17 bases left between them. The germline V gene encodes CDR1 KGHDR and CDR2 SFDVKD. The CDR3 sequence: CATHSGAWGNYGYTF. In DNA, the CDR3 is TGTGCCACCCATAGTGGAGCCTGGGGTAACTATGGCTACACCTTC.

The genes are TRBV20-1 and TRBJ2-7, with D perhaps assigned TRBD1 or TRBD2 (5 bases each). CDR1 is DFQATT and CDR2 is SNEGSKA in the germline V gene (reference sequence). The CDR3 extends over 14 amino acids. Trimming shortened V by 1 base and J by 4 bases, and 14 bases separated the two germline ends. The CDR3 spells CSARVNRWRYEQYF. The CDR3 DNA follows: TGCAGTGCTAGAGTTAACAGGTGGAGGTACGAGCAGTACTTC.

Turning to this clonotype: This may come from a read error, since a much larger clone is one base off. J is TRBJ2-3 and V is TRBV5-6; D not resolved. Germline values: CDR1 SGHDT, CDR2 YYEEEE. The CDR3 covers 13 residues. The germline V and J ends were trimmed by 6 bases and 0 bases, with 8 bases remaining between them. CDR3 region: CASIPTSTDTQYF. In nucleotides, the CDR3 is TGTGCCAGCATCCCGACTAGCACAGATACGCAGTATTTT.

As for this clonotype: One end of the junction is discordant with germline, which a read error may explain. J is TRBJ2-3 and V is TRBV11-3; D is perhaps TRBD2 (5 bases). CDR1 SGHNT and CDR2 YENEEA come from the germline V gene. This CDR3 is 16 amino acids long. Here the CDR3 reads CASSSGLADNTDTQYF. CDR3 nucleotide sequence: TGTGCCAGCAGCTCCGGGCTAGCAGATAACACAGATACGCAGTATTTC.